This TCR beta chain was recovered during a study of patients and donors after allogeneic stem cell transplantation. One entry per CDR3 protein results from TCRdb running MiXCR on the RT-PCR reads. The sample lists 190,000 or so distinct CDR3 sequences; less than 45% were seen once. V lost 2 bases to trimming and J lost 4 bases, with 11 bases between them. Germline V gives CDR1 MNHNS, CDR2 SASEGT. The CDR3 has 14 residues. This clonotype appeared a few times. This sequence originates from a human donor who was either an allogeneic HSCT recipient or a stem cell or donor lymphocyte infusion donor (not recorded which). It is not recorded whose cells these are; they may come from a transplant donor. The chain has TRBV6-1 and TRBJ1-2; D might be TRBD1 (5 bases). The source material was blood, either unsorted or a sorted T cell fraction (not recorded which). The CDR3 DNA reads as TGTGCCAGCAGTGAAAGGGGCAGGTCCTATGGCTACACCTTC. Translating gives CASSERGRSYGYTF.